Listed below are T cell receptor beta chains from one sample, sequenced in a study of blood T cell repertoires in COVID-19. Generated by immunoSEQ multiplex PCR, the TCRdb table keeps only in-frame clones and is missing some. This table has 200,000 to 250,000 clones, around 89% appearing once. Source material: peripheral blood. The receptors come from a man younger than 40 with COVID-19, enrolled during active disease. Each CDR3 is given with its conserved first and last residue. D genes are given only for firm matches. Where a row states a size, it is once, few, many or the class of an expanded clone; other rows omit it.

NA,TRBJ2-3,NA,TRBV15,TGTGCCACCAGCATGGAGGGAAGGGACACAGATACGCAGTATTTT,CATSMEGRDTDTQYF
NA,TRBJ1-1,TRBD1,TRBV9,TGTGCCAGCAGCGCGGGACAGGGGGCACCCTACACTGAAGCTTTCTTT,CASSAGQGAPYTEAFF
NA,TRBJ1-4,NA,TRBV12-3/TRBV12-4,TGTGCCAGCAGCCGTTCAACTAATGAAAAACTGTTTTTT,CASSRSTNEKLFF
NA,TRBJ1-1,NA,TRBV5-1,TGCGCCAGCAGCTCCAGGGTAGCCTCAACTGAAGCTTTCTTT,CASSSRVASTEAFF
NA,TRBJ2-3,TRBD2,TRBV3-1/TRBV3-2,TGTGCCAGCAGCCTAGGACTAGCGGGCACAGATACGCAGTATTTT,CASSLGLAGTDTQYF
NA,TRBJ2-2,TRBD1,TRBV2,TGTGCCAGCAGTAAGGCAGGGACAGGCACCGGGGAGCTGTTTTTT,CASSKAGTGTGELFF
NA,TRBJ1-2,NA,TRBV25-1,TGTGCCAGCAGACCCTCCGGGGGGGATGCTGGCTACACCTTC,CASRPSGGDAGYTF
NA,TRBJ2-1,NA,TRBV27,TGTGCCAGCAGTTTATTGACAACAGGGTTCGGTGAGCAGTTCTTC,CASSLLTTGFGEQFF
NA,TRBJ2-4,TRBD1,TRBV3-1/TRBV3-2,TGTGCCAGCAGCCAGGGCGCGACAGGGTGGAACATTCAGTACTTC,CASSQGATGWNIQYF
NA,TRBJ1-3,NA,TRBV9,TGTGCCAGCAGCCCCTATGGGAGCAGCTTCTCTGGAAACACCATATATTTT,CASSPYGSSFSGNTIYF
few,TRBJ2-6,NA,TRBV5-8,TGTGCGCTTACGGGTGTCTCTGGGGCCAACGTCCTGACTTTC,CALTGVSGANVLTF
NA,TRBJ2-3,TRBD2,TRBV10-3,TGTGCCATCGGCGCTAGCGGGAGGACAGATACGCAGTATTTT,CAIGASGRTDTQYF
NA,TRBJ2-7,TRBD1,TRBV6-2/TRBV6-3,TGTGCCAGCAGCCCTGTCACCCGGACAGGCTCCTACGAGCAGTACTTC,CASSPVTRTGSYEQYF
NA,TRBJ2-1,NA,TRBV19,TGTGCCAGTAGTATAGGGGCCAGGGGTCACTCCTACAATGAGCAGTTCTTC,CASSIGARGHSYNEQFF
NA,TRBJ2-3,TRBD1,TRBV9,TGTGCCAGCACTCGGGACAGAGGTGGCACAGATACGCAGTATTTT,CASTRDRGGTDTQYF
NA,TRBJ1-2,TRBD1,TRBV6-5,TGTGCCAGCAGCAAACAGGGGGTCCCACTTTATGGCTACACCTTC,CASSKQGVPLYGYTF
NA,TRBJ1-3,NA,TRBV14,TGTGCCAGCAGCCAACCAGGGACCATATATTTT,CASSQPGTIYF
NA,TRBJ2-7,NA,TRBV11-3,TGTGCCAGCAGCTTACCGGGGGTCTCCTACGAGCAGTACTTC,CASSLPGVSYEQYF
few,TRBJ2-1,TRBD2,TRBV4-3,TGCGCCAGCAGCCAAGCTAGCGGGGCCTACAATGAGCAGTTCTTC,CASSQASGAYNEQFF
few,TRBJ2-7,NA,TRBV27,TGTGCCAGCAGTTTACAACTGAAATCCTACGAGCAGTACTTC,CASSLQLKSYEQYF
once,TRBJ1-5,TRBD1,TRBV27,TGTGCCAGCAGCCACAGGGGGCGCGGGGAAAATCAGCCCCAGCATTTT,CASSHRGRGENQPQHF
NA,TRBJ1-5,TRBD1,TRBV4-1,TGCGCCAGCAGCCAATGGACAGGGGATCAGCCCCAGCATTTT,CASSQWTGDQPQHF
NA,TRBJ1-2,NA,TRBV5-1,TGCGCCAGCAGCTTGAAAGGGGATAATTTTGGCTACACCTTC,CASSLKGDNFGYTF
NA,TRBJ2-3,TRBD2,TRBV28,TGTGCCAGCAGGGAGACTAGCGGAAACACAGATACGCAGTATTTT,CASRETSGNTDTQYF
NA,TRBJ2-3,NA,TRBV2,TGTGCCAGCAGTGAAACTGGTCGCGCAGATACGCAGTATTTT,CASSETGRADTQYF
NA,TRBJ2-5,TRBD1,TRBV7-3,TGTGCCAGCAGCCGGGGACAGGGAGAGACCCAGTACTTC,CASSRGQGETQYF
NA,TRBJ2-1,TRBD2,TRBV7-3,TGTGCCAGCAGCTCCAGACTAGCGGGAGCCTACAATGAGCAGTTCTTC,CASSSRLAGAYNEQFF
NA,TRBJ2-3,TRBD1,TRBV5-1,TGCGCCAGCAGCACCGGGACAGGGGGCACAGATACGCAGTATTTT,CASSTGTGGTDTQYF
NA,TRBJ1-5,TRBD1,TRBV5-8,TGTGCCAGCGGACAGGGTATTAGCAATCAGCCCCAGCATTTT,CASGQGISNQPQHF
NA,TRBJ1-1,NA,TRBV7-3,TGTGCCAGCAGCTTGGAAACGGGGGGCACGGACACTGAAGCTTTCTTT,CASSLETGGTDTEAFF
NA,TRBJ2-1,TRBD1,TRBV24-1,TGTGCCACCAGTGATGACAGGGGGAACTACAATGAGCAGTTCTTC,CATSDDRGNYNEQFF
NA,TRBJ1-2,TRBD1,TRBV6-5,TGTGCCAGCAGCCAACCCGGACAGGGCGATGGCTACACCTTC,CASSQPGQGDGYTF
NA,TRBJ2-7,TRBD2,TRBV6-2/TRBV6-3,TGTGCCAGCAGTTATTTCCGGGAGGGCTACGAGCAGTACTTC,CASSYFREGYEQYF
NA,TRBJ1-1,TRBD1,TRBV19,TGTGCCAGTAGTGCACCCGGGACAGGGGGGAACACTGAAGCTTTCTTT,CASSAPGTGGNTEAFF
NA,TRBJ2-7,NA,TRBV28,TGTGCCAGCAGTTTTCCCAGCGGTCCCTACGAGCAGTACTTC,CASSFPSGPYEQYF
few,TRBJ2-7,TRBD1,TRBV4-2,TGTGCCAGCAGCCAAGAGCGACAGGGGGCGCGGGAGCAGTACTTC,CASSQERQGAREQYF
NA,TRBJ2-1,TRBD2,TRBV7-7,TGTGCCAGCAGTCCGGGACTAGCGGGGGGCCCTCCCGGTAATGAGCAGTTCTTC,CASSPGLAGGPPGNEQFF
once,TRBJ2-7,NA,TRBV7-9,TGTGCCAGCAGTCTTCCGGGACTCCTCTACGAGCAGTACTTC,CASSLPGLLYEQYF
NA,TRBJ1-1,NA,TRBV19,TGTGCCAGTAGTATAGGCAGGGTCCGGAACACTGAAGCTTTCTTT,CASSIGRVRNTEAFF
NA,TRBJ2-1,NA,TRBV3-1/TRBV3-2,TGTGCCAGCAGCCAAGGAGTGGGAGCGGTAGCCTACAATGAGCAGTTCTTC,CASSQGVGAVAYNEQFF
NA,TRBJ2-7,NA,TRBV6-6,TGTGCCAGCAGTTACGGTGGCGGGGCCACCTACGAGCAGTACTTC,CASSYGGGATYEQYF
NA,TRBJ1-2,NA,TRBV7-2,TGTGCCAGCAGCCGCCCCGGGGTCAACTATGGCTACACCTTC,CASSRPGVNYGYTF
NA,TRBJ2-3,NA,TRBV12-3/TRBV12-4,TGTGCCAGCAGTCTAGGGACAACAGATACGCAGTATTTT,CASSLGTTDTQYF
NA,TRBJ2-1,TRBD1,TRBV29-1,TGCAGCGTTAGAAGGACAGGGGGCTACAATGAGCAGTTCTTC,CSVRRTGGYNEQFF
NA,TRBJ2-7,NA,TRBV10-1,TGCGCCAGCAGTGAGTCAAGGAGACCTTCCTACGAGCAGTACTTC,CASSESRRPSYEQYF